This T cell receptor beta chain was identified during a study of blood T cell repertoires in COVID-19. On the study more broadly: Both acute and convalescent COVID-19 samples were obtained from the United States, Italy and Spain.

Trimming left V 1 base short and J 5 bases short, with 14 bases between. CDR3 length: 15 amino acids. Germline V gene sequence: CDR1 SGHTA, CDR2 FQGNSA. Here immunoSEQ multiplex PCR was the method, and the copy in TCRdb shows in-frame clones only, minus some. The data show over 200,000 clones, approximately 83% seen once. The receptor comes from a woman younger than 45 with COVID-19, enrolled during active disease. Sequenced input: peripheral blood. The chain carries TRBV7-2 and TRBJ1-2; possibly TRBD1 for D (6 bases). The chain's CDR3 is CASSLVRGQAYGYTF. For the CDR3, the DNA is TGTGCCAGCAGCTTAGTGCGGGGGCAGGCGTATGGCTACACCTTC. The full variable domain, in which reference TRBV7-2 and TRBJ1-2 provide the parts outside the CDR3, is GAGVSQSPSNKVTEKGKDVELRCDPISGHTALYWYRQSLGQGLEFLIYFQGNSAPDKSGLPSDRFSAERTGGSVSTLTIQRTQQEDSAVYLCASSLVRGQAYGYTFGSGTRLTVV.